This T cell receptor beta chain was sequenced for a study of technical replicates of blood from a few donors. Trimming took 4 bases from V and 0 from J, leaving 13 bases between them. CDR3 length: 16 residues. CDR1 SGHDN and CDR2 FVKESK come from the germline V gene. Clones were read by immunoSEQ multiplex PCR, and TCRdb kept only the in-frame ones, dropping some. The table shows about 91,000 clones, with around 93% occurring only once. The source material was T cells isolated from PBMCs. The TCR sequence derives from a human donor in good health. This chain joins TRBV14 and TRBJ2-1, with a tentative D call TRBD2 (6 bases). The CDR3: CASSPLRGSSYNEQFF. CDR3 bases: TGTGCCAGCAGCCCATTGCGGGGAAGCTCCTACAATGAGCAGTTCTTC. The full variable domain, with the rest looked up from reference TRBV14 and TRBJ2-1, is EAGVTQFPSHSVIEKGQTVTLRCDPISGHDNLYWYRRVMGKEIKFLLHFVKESKQDESGMPNNRFLAERTGGTYSTLKVQPAELEDSGVYFCASSPLRGSSYNEQFFGPGTRLTVL.